One sample yielded the 26 T cell receptor beta chains listed below, sequenced in a study of regulatory T cells in long-lasting Graves disease. Time point denoted: persistent/refractory GD, antithyroid drugs over 5 years with positive TRAb. RNA isolated from PBMCs was used to make the TCR library. Construction of TCR beta libraries relied on iRepertoire HTBI primers and on Arm-PCR targeting CDR3 regions. Via MiXCR, TCRdb re-called the multiplex PCR reads, giving one row per CDR3 protein. Among a few hundred thousand distinct CDR3 sequences listed, about 25% were seen once. Sequenced material: peripheral blood mononuclear cells (PBMCs), taken when the disease was refractory, from a patient treated with antithyroid drugs. The receptors here all came from a female donor with Graves disease.

This rearrangement joins TRBV14 to TRBJ2-7; D is unclear. Germline CDR1 reads SGHDN; CDR2 reads FVKESK. V was trimmed by 6 bases and J by 1 base, leaving 22 bases between them. The CDR3 extends over 17 amino acids. CDR3 DNA: TGTGCCAGCAGTCCTATGGATGCTCGATTGGTTTCCTACGAGCAGTACTTC. This gives the protein CASSPMDARLVSYEQYF.

This clonotype was recorded only once. J is TRBJ2-2 and V is TRBV29-1; the D is unclear. CDR3 size: 13 residues. In germline, CDR1 is SQVTM, CDR2 ANQGSEA. The V and J ends lost 2 bases and 7 bases respectively, with 11 bases between them. CDR3 in amino acids: CSVEKQKDGELFF. DNA of the CDR3: TGCAGCGTTGAAAAACAGAAGGACGGGGAGCTGTTTTTT.

This clonotype was seen at least ten times. The V call is TRBV12-3 or TRBV12-4, the J call TRBJ1-5, with D unclear. CDR3 length: 13 residues. The V end lost 6 bases, the J end lost 5 bases, and 11 bases lay between the germline ends. In DNA, the CDR3 is TGTGCCAGCAGCCACGAGAACTATCAGCCCCAGCATTTT. This codes for CASSHENYQPQHF.

This clonotype was counted at least ten times. The chain links TRBV24-1 to TRBJ2-7; 8 nucleotides align to TRBD2. CDR1 and CDR2 (germline): KGHDR, SFDVKD. The J segment lost 0 bases and the V segment lost 9 bases, leaving 9 bases of the junction unmatched. The length of the CDR3 is 15 residues. CDR3 region: CATSEGGRLSYEQYF. The CDR3 DNA reads as TGTGCCACCTCGGAGGGCGGGAGGCTCTCCTACGAGCAGTACTTC.

The chain combines TRBV5-1 with TRBJ1-2, with TRBD1 as a possible D gene (6 bases). Germline values: CDR1 SGHRS, CDR2 YFSETQ. V shed 0 bases and J shed 5 bases, with 14 bases lying between them. This CDR3 has 15 amino acids. This chain's CDR3 is CASSLAETGYYGYTF. As DNA, the CDR3 is TGCGCCAGCAGCTTGGCCGAAACAGGGTATTATGGCTACACCTTC.

This clonotype was picked up many times. The chain recombines TRBV28 with TRBJ2-1, with 7 bases aligning to TRBD2. The CDR3 is made up of 15 amino acids. V gave up 3 bases and J gave up 3 bases; unmatched junction bases: 5. Germline CDR1 and CDR2: MDHEN and SYDVKM. The CDR3 reads CASSFPGGGYNEQFF. In DNA form, the CDR3 reads TGTGCCAGCAGTTTTCCGGGAGGAGGCTACAATGAGCAGTTCTTC.

This clonotype was seen ten or more times. J is TRBJ2-7 and V is TRBV28; 7 bases fit TRBD2. J lost 0 bases, V lost 6 bases, and 8 bases had no gene match. The CDR3 totals 15 residues. The germline V gene has CDR1 MDHEN and CDR2 SYDVKM. The CDR3 nucleotides read TGTGCCAGCAGGAAACGGGACTACCCCTCCTACGAGCAGTACTTC. Translating gives CASRKRDYPSYEQYF.

The rearrangement uses TRBV29-1 and TRBJ1-4, with D uncertain. Looked up from germline, CDR1 is SQVTM and CDR2 is ANQGSEA. V was clipped by 6 bases and J by 8 bases, with 19 bases between them. CDR3 size: 14 residues. CDR3 DNA: TGCAGCGTCGCCACCGACGAGGCTAGGGAAAAACTGTTTTTT. This gives the protein CSVATDEAREKLFF.

This clonotype was counted between two and nine times. This sequence joins TRBV4-2 and TRBJ1-6; a possible D gene is TRBD1 (5 bases). CDR3 length equals 14 residues. The V and J ends lost 2 bases and 8 bases respectively, with 10 bases between them. In germline, CDR1 is LGHNA, CDR2 YNFKEQ. CDR3 protein: CASSQTGADSPLHF. For the CDR3, the DNA is TGTGCCAGCAGCCAAACAGGTGCGGATTCACCCCTCCACTTT.

The rearrangement joins TRBV29-1 to TRBJ2-3; 12 bases align to TRBD2. Per the germline V gene, CDR1 is SQVTM and CDR2 is ANQGSEA. The CDR3 consists of 16 residues. With V trimmed by 4 bases and J by 0 bases, 5 bases remained unmatched. Written as DNA, the CDR3 is TGCAGCGTTGGGAGACTAGCGGGAGTGAGCACAGATACGCAGTATTTT. Protein: CSVGRLAGVSTDTQYF.

This clonotype was seen at least ten times. The rearrangement uses TRBV20-1 and TRBJ2-5, with a possible D match to TRBD2 (5 bases). This CDR3 contains 13 residues. Germline V CDR1 and CDR2: DFQATT, SNEGSKA (reference sequence). The V and J ends lost 3 bases and 2 bases respectively, with 10 bases between them. Written as DNA, the CDR3 is TGCAGTGCTAGCTTAAGCGGACAAGAGACCCAGTACTTC. Protein sequence: CSASLSGQETQYF.

This clonotype was picked up a small number of times. This rearrangement joins TRBV3-1 to TRBJ2-1; the match to TRBD1 covers 8 bases. The V gene end was trimmed by 1 base and the J gene end by 0 bases; junction bases not matched to a gene: 5. In germline, CDR1 is LGHDT, CDR2 YNNKEL (reference sequence). The length of the CDR3 is 17 residues. Here the CDR3 DNA reads TGTGCCAGCAGCCAAGCCTTGGGACAGGCCTCCTACAATGAGCAGTTCTTC. Protein product: CASSQALGQASYNEQFF.

Only a few counts were recorded for this clonotype. The chain employs TRBV20-1 and TRBJ1-2; 7 bases align to TRBD1. The CDR3 runs to 12 residues. V was clipped by 3 bases and J by 10 bases; unmatched bases: 8. The germline V gene has CDR1 DFQATT and CDR2 SNEGSKA (reference sequence). The CDR3 protein is CSASRQGILYTF. The DNA of the CDR3 is TGCAGTGCTAGTAGACAGGGAATTCTCTACACCTTC.

This clonotype was seen at least ten times. The rearrangement links TRBV2 to TRBJ1-4; possibly TRBD1 for D (5 bases). CDR3 size: 15 residues. The V end lost 8 bases, the J end lost 8 bases, and 21 bases lay between the germline ends. CDR1 and CDR2 from the germline V gene are SNHLY and FYNNEI. Here the CDR3 reads CASRGVQAIAEKLFF. CDR3 DNA sequence: TGTGCCAGCCGGGGGGTGCAGGCCATTGCAGAAAAACTGTTTTTT.

The chain links TRBV20-1 to TRBJ1-4; D is unresolved. The length of the CDR3 is 15 residues. Trimming removed 0 bases from V and 3 bases from J, with 11 bases in between. Germline values: CDR1 DFQATT, CDR2 SNEGSKA (reference sequence). The CDR3 DNA sequence: TGCAGTGCTAGAGATTCCCAGGAGGCTAATGAAAAACTGTTTTTT. Protein sequence: CSARDSQEANEKLFF.

The rearrangement uses TRBV28 and TRBJ2-5; 7 nucleotides match TRBD2. Unmatched junction bases numbered 3, after V lost 6 bases and J lost 2 bases. Per germline, CDR1 MDHEN and CDR2 SYDVKM. This CDR3 is 13 amino acids long. The CDR3 here is CASSGGIQETQYF. In DNA, the CDR3 is TGTGCCAGCAGCGGGGGGATACAAGAGACCCAGTACTTC. The variable domain in full, completed from reference TRBV28 and TRBJ2-5, reads DVKVTQSSRYLVKRTGEKVFLECVQDMDHENMFWYRQDPGLGLRLIYFSYDVKMKEKGDIPEGYSVSREKKERFSLILESASTNQTSMYLCASSGGIQETQYFGPGTRLLVL.

This clonotype was seen more than once but under ten times. This chain links TRBV6-1 with TRBJ2-5; 12 nucleotides agree with TRBD1. The CDR3 loop spans 17 amino acids. CDR1 and CDR2 from the germline V gene are MNHNS and SASEGT. Trimming removed 2 bases from V and 5 bases from J; junction bases left unmatched: 9. The CDR3 nucleotides read TGTGCCAGCAGTGAACGATCCGGGACAGGGGGCCTTGAGACCCAGTACTTC. Its protein product is CASSERSGTGGLETQYF.

The V and J genes are TRBV12-3 or TRBV12-4 and TRBJ2-7; D might be TRBD2 (6 bases). The V gene lost 7 bases and the J gene lost 0 bases, with 13 bases spanning the gap. This CDR3 contains 14 residues. CDR3 DNA: TGTGCCAGCACCGAGGGGACTTACTCCTACGAGCAGTACTTC. It is translated as CASTEGTYSYEQYF.

This clonotype has more than one count but fewer than ten. The chain couples TRBV7-9 to TRBJ2-5; TRBD2 aligns across 7 bases. The CDR3 runs to 16 residues. The J segment lost 2 bases and the V segment lost 4 bases, leaving 10 bases of the junction unmatched. Germline V CDR1 and CDR2: SEHNR, FQNEAQ (reference sequence). In DNA, the CDR3 is TGTGCCAGCAGCTCCCCTCGGCTAGCGGATCAAGAGACCCAGTACTTC. Residues: CASSSPRLADQETQYF.

In this sample, this clonotype turned up many times. This chain connects TRBV12-3 or TRBV12-4 to TRBJ2-5; TRBD1 matches at 8 bases. V was pared by 6 bases and J by 2 bases, with 5 bases of the junction left unmatched. The CDR3 totals 14 residues. The CDR3 DNA reads as TGTGCCAGCAGCCGAACAGGGGGACAAGAGACCCAGTACTTC. This codes for CASSRTGGQETQYF.

As concerns this clonotype: Here the CDR3 omits its conserved ending phenylalanine or tryptophan, so a read error is the likely source. The rearrangement links TRBV9 to TRBJ1-1; D remains ambiguous. The CDR3 extends over 13 amino acids. Germline V gene data show CDR1 as SGDLS and CDR2 as YYNGEE. Deletions cut 0 bases from V and 5 bases from J, with 8 bases between. CDR3: CASSVDAGTEAFS. CDR3 sequence (DNA): TGTGCCAGCAGCGTAGATGCAGGTACTGAAGCTTTCTCT.

The chain couples TRBV19 to TRBJ1-1; TRBD1 is a possible D gene (5 bases). CDR3 length: 13 amino acids. Trimming cost V 8 bases and J 7 bases, with 17 bases left between them. Germline assignment: CDR1 LNHDA and CDR2 SQIVND (reference sequence). CDR3 loop: CASSLGWGNEAFF. The DNA of the CDR3 is TGTGCCAGTTCCCTGGGTTGGGGGAATGAAGCTTTCTTT.

V is TRBV12-3 or TRBV12-4 and J is TRBJ1-2, with 10 positions matching TRBD1. The CDR3 loop spans 14 amino acids. Trimming took 6 bases from V and 4 from J; bases not matched to a gene: 5. The CDR3 DNA reads as TGTGCCAGCAGACGGACAGGGGGTGTCTATGGCTACACCTTC. Its protein is CASRRTGGVYGYTF.

This clonotype was detected ten times or more. The CDR3 is CSAREVAGVGYEQYF. The DNA for the CDR3 is TGCAGTGCTAGAGAGGTAGCGGGAGTCGGGTACGAGCAGTACTTC. The chain joins TRBV20-1 to TRBJ2-7; TRBD2 agrees at 9 bases. The CDR3 runs 15 residues. V gave up 0 bases and J gave up 4 bases; unmatched junction bases: 7. CDR1 and CDR2 (germline): DFQATT, SNEGSKA (reference sequence).

CDR3 nucleotide sequence: TGCAGCGCCCAGGCCCTTGCAGAGACCCAGTACTTC. Protein sequence: CSAQALAETQYF. The chain links TRBV29-1 to TRBJ2-5; D call uncertain. Germline CDR1 SQVTM, CDR2 ANQGSEA. The CDR3 has 12 amino acids. V lost 7 bases to trimming and J lost 4 bases, with 13 bases between them.

The chain combines TRBV25-1 with TRBJ1-1; the D is unclear. This CDR3 region has 15 residues. The germline V and J ends were trimmed by 1 base and 10 bases, with 19 bases remaining between them. Germline V CDR1 and CDR2: MGHDK, SYGVNS. The CDR3, as DNA: TGTGCCAGCAGTGAATCGGGGTCGGGTCTTAGGGCAGCTTTCTTT. Protein sequence: CASSESGSGLRAAFF.